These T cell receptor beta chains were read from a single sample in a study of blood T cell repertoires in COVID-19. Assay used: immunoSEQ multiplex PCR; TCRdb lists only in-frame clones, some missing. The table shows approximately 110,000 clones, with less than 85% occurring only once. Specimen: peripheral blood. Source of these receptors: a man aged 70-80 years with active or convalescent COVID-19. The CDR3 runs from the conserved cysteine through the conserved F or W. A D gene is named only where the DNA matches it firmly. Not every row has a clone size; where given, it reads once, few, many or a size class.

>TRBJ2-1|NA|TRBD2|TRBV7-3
TGTGCCAGCAGCTTAATAGCGGGAGAGGGCAATGAGCAGTTCTTC
CASSLIAGEGNEQFF
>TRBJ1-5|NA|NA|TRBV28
TGTGCCAGCAGTTTAGCGGGGTGGGCACGGCCCCAGCATTTT
CASSLAGWARPQHF
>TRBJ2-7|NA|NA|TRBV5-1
TGCGCCAGCAGCTTCGAAACATCCAACGAGCAGTACTTC
CASSFETSNEQYF
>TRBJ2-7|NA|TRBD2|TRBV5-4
TGTGCCAGCAGCTTGGCGGGTGGACTAGCGGGCCTGGAGCAGTACTTC
CASSLAGGLAGLEQYF
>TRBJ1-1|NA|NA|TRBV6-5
TGTGCCAGCAGTTATTCACTTCAGGGTAGAGGCACTGAAGCTTTCTTT
CASSYSLQGRGTEAFF
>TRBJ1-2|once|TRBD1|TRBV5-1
TGCGCCAGTTACAGGGGGCTCTACTATGGCTACACCTTC
CASYRGLYYGYTF
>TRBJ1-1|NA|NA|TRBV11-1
TGTGCCAGCAGCCCAGAGGATAGGAGGGTCGCTGAAGCTTTCTTT
CASSPEDRRVAEAFF
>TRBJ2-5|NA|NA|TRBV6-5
TGTGCCAGCAGTTACTCGAAGGCTGGGGGGCAAGAGACCCAGTACTTC
CASSYSKAGGQETQYF
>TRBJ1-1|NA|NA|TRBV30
TGTGCCTGGAGACCAGGGAGGCGGAACACTGAAGCTTTCTTT
CAWRPGRRNTEAFF
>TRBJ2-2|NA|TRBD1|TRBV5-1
TGCGCCAGCAGGTCCTCCGGGACAGGGTTCACCGGGGAGCTGTTTTTT
CASRSSGTGFTGELFF
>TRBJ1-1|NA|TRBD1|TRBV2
TGTGCCAGCAGGGTGGACAGGTGGGACGAAGCTTTCTTT
CASRVDRWDEAFF
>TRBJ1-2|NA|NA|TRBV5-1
TGCGCCAGCAGCCCGGGTCGACTCTATGGCTACACCTTC
CASSPGRLYGYTF
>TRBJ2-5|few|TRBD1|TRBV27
TGTGCCAGCAGTTCGTCCCGGGACAGGGGGCTCCTGGAGACCCAGTACTTC
CASSSSRDRGLLETQYF
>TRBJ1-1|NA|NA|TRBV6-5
TGTGCCAGCACCGAAACTCTAAACACTGAAGCTTTCTTT
CASTETLNTEAFF
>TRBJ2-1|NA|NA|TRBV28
TGTGCCAGCATAGGCAGGGTCTCCTACAATGAGCAGTTCTTC
CASIGRVSYNEQFF
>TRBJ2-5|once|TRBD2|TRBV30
TGTGCCTGGAGCACAGCGGGAGTAGGGGAGACCCAGTACTTC
CAWSTAGVGETQYF
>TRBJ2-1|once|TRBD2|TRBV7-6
TGTGCCAGCAGCTTACTAGCGGTCCCATACAATGAGCAGTTCTTC
CASSLLAVPYNEQFF
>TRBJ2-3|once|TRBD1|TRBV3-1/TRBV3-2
TGTGCCAGCAGCCCAGGGACAGGGGATACGCAGTATTTT
CASSPGTGDTQYF
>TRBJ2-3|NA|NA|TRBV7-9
TGTGCCAGCAGCGGTCTAGCGTCGAGTAGGATGGATACGCAGTATTTT
CASSGLASSRMDTQYF
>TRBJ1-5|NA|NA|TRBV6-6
TGTGCCAGCTGTGAGGGTTTCAATCAGCCCCAGCATTTT
CASCEGFNQPQHF
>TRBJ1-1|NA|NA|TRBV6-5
TGTGCCAGCAAAATGTTACAGGACACTGAAGCTTTCTTT
CASKMLQDTEAFF
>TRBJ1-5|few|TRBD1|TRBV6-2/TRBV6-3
TGTGCCAGCAGTCGTTCCGGGACAGGATTTTATAGCAATCAGCCCCAGCATTTT
CASSRSGTGFYSNQPQHF
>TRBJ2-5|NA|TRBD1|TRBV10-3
TGTGCCACCGGACAGGGACAAGAGACCCAGTACTTC
CATGQGQETQYF
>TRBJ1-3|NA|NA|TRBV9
TGTGCCAGCAGCGTAGCAGAGGGAGGAATCGGAAACACCATATATTTT
CASSVAEGGIGNTIYF
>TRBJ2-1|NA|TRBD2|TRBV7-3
TGTGCCAGCTCCATAGCGGGAGAGGCCAATGAGCAGTTCTTC
CASSIAGEANEQFF
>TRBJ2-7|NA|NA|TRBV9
TGTGCCAGCAGCGTAGCCGACAGGATCTACGAGCAGTACTTC
CASSVADRIYEQYF
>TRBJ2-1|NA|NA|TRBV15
TGTGCCACCAGCAGAGACCCCGCGGGGATCAGCTCCTACAATGAGCAGTTCTTC
CATSRDPAGISSYNEQFF
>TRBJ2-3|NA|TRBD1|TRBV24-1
TGTGCCACCAGTTCTCCGGGACAGCCGCAGTATTTT
CATSSPGQPQYF
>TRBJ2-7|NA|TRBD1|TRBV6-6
TGTGCCAGCAGTTCCCTCCGACAGGGCTACGAGCAGTACTTC
CASSSLRQGYEQYF
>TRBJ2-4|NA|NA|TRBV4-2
TGTGCCAGCAGCCAAGACCAGGGTACCAAAAACATTCAGTACTTC
CASSQDQGTKNIQYF